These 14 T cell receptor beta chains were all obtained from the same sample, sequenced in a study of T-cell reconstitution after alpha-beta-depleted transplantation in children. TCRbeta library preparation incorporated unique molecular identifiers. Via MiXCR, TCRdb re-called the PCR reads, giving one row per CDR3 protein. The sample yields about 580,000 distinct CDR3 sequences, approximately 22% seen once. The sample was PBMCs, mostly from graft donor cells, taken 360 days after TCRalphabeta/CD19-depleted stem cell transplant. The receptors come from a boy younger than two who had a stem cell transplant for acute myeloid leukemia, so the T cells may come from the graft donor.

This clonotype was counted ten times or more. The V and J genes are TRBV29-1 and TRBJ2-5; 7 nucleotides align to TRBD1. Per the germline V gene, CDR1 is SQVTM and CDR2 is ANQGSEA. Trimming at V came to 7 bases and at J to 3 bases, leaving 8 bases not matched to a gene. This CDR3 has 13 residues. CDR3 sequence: CSGQDRPKETQYF. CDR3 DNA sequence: TGCAGCGGCCAGGACAGGCCGAAAGAGACCCAGTACTTC.

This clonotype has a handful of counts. CDR3 sequence (DNA): TGTGCCAGCAGTTTGGATACACCGTTGGGAGGGTACTGGGACACTGAAGCTTTCTTT. It yields the protein CASSLDTPLGGYWDTEAFF. V and J are TRBV12-3 or TRBV12-4 and TRBJ1-1; D is unclear. CDR3 length: 19 amino acids. V gave up 3 bases and J gave up 3 bases, with 26 bases separating them.

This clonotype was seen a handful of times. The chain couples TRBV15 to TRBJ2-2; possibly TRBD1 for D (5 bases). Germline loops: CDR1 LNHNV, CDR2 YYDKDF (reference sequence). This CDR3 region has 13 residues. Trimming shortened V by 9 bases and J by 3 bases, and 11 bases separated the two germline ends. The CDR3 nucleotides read TGTGCCACGATTAGCAGGGACACCGGGGAGCTGTTTTTT. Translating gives CATISRDTGELFF.

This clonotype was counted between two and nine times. CDR3 in amino acids: CSASVPQGQYF. The CDR3 DNA sequence: TGCAGTGCTAGTGTACCCCAAGGCCAGTACTTC. The chain has TRBV20-1 and TRBJ2-5, with D uncertain. CDR3 size: 11 residues. Germline values: CDR1 DFQATT, CDR2 SNEGSKA (reference sequence). Trimming removed 3 bases from V and 10 bases from J, with 12 bases in between.

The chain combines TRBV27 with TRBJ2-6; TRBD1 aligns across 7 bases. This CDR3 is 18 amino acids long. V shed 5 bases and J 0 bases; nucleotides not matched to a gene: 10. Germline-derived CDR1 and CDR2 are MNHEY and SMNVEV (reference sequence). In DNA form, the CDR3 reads TGTGCCAGCAGTCCCGGACAGGTTCCGAACTCTGGGGCCAACGTCCTGACTTTC. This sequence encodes CASSPGQVPNSGANVLTF.

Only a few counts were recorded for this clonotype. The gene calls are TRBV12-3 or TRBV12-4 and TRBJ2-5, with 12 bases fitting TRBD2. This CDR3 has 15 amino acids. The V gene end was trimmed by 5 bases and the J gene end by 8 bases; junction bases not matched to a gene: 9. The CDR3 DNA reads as TGTGCCAGCAGTCCCCCGGGACTAGCGGGCCGAACCCAGTACTTC. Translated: CASSPPGLAGRTQYF.

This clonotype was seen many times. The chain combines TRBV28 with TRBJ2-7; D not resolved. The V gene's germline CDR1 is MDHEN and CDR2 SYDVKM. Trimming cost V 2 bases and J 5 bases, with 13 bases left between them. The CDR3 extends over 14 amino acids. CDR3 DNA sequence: TGTGCCAGCAGTTTACTTTCACCAGGAAACGAGCAGTACGTC. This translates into CASSLLSPGNEQYV.

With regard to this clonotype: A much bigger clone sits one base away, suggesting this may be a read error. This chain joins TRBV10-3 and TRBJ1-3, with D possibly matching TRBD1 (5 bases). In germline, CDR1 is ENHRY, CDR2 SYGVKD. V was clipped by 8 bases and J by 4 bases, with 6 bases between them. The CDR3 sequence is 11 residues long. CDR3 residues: CAIGGGNTIYF. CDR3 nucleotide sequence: TGTGCCATCGGGGGGGGAAACACCATATATTTT.

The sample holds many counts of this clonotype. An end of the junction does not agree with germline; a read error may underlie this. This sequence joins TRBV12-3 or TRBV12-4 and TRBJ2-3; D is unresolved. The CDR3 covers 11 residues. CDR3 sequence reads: CASRRRDTQYF. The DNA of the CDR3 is TGCGCCAGCAGAAGGAGAGATACGCAGTATTTT.

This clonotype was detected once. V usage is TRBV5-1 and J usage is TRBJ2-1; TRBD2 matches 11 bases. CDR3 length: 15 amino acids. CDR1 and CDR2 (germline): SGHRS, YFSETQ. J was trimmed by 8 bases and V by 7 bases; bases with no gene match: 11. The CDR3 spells CASFLTSGGDYEQFF. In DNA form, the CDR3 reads TGCGCCAGCTTCCTTACTAGCGGGGGAGACTATGAGCAGTTCTTC. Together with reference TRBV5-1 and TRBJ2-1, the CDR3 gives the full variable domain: KAGVTQTPRYLIKTRGQQVTLSCSPISGHRSVSWYQQTPGQGLQFLFEYFSETQRNKGNFPGRFSGRQFSNSRSEMNVSTLELGDSALYLCASFLTSGGDYEQFFGPGTRLTVL.

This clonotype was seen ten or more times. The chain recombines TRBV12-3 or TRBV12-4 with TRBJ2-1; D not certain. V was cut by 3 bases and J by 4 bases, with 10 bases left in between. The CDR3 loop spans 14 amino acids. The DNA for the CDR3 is TGTGCCAGCAGTTTTCAGCTTTCGTACAATGAGCAGTTCTTC. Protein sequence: CASSFQLSYNEQFF.

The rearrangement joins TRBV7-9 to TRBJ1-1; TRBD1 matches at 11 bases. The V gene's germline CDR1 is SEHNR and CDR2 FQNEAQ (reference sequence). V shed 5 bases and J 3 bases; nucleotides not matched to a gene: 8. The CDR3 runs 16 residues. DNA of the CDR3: TGTGCCAGCAGCCCCGGACAGGGGGCGAGGTACACTGAAGCTTTCTTT. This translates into CASSPGQGARYTEAFF.

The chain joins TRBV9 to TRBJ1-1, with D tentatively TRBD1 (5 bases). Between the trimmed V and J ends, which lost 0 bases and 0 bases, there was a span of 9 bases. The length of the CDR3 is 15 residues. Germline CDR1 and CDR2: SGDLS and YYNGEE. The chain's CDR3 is CASSVVGHLNTEAFF. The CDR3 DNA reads TGTGCCAGCAGCGTAGTGGGGCACCTGAACACTGAAGCTTTCTTT.

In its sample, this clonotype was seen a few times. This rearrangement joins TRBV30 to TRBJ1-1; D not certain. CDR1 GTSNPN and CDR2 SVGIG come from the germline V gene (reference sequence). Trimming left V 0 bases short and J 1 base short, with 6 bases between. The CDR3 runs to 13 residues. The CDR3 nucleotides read TGTGCCTGGAGTGTACGGGAGAACACTGAAGCTTTCTTT. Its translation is CAWSVRENTEAFF.